This TCR beta chain was identified in a study of OX40 agonist ivuxolimab in advanced cancers. General study results and limits: Averaging showed that CD8+ T cells had more expanded clones than CD4+ did.

Notes on this clone: Its antigen is still unknown.

Produced via immunoSEQ multiplex PCR; TCRdb's table is partial and in-frame only. The sample has roughly 110,000 clones, 90% seen once. With V trimmed by 5 bases and J by 6 bases, 10 bases remained unmatched. The germline CDR1 and CDR2 sequences are MGHRA and YSYEKL. This CDR3 is 16 amino acids long. The material was CD4+ or CD8+ T cells sorted from blood, obtained in a trial of the OX40 agonist ivuxolimab. The sequence was collected from an adult with an advanced solid tumor such as melanoma, head and neck, liver or kidney cancer. This sequence joins TRBV4-1 and TRBJ2-1; 10 nucleotides line up with TRBD2. As DNA, the CDR3 is TGCGCCAGCAGCGCTACAGGGACTAGCGTCCCCAATGAGCAGTTCTTC. Its protein product is CASSATGTSVPNEQFF.